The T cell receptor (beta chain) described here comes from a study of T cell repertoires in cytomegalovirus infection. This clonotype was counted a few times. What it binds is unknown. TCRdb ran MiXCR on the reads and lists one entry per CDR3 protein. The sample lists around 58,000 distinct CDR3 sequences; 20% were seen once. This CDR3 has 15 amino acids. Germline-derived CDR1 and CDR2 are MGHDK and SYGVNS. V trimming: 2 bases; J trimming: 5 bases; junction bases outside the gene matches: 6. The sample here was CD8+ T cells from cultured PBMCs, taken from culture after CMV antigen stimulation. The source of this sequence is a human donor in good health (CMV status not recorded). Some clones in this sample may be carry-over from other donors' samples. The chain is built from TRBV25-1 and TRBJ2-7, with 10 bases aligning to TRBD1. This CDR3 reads CASSEVGQGFDEQYF. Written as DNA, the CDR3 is TGTGCCAGCAGTGAAGTGGGACAGGGGTTCGACGAGCAGTACTTC.